The 20 T cell receptor beta chains below all came from one sample that was sequenced in a study of blood T cells in healthy people across ages (dated by TCRdb to about 2015). The library was produced with 5' RACE. The instrument given in TCRdb is Illumina HiSeq 2500. A second PCR of 7 to 11 cycles was run with a J-beta primer mix and a sample-barcoded 5' primer. In-frame beta chains were kept once TCRdb had trimmed the public reads at Q25 with fastp and called clones with MiXCR. Each entry is one CDR3 protein sequence, shown with its most common DNA and genes. A total of more than 1,400,000 distinct CDR3 sequences appear in this sample, 42% of them only once. The biggest ten clones account for 7.9% of the sample. Sequences were obtained from blood. These receptors originate from a woman aged 18-30 years in good health.

The chain combines TRBV13 with TRBJ2-3, with D perhaps TRBD1 (6 bases). V was cut by 5 bases and J by 2 bases, with 14 bases left in between. From germline, CDR1 is PRHDT and CDR2 FYEKMQ (reference sequence). The CDR3 consists of 15 residues. The CDR3 is CASSLNGDNTDTQYF. CDR3 DNA sequence: TGTGCCAGCAGCCTTAACGGGGACAACACAGATACGCAGTATTTT.

The chain uses TRBV14 and TRBJ1-6; weak D call: TRBD1 (5 bases). Trimming shortened V by 0 bases and J by 5 bases, and 11 bases separated the two germline ends. Germline CDR1 is SGHDN and CDR2 is FVKESK. The CDR3 runs to 16 residues. This chain's CDR3 is CASSQEAGGDNSPLHF. In DNA, the CDR3 is TGTGCCAGCAGCCAAGAGGCAGGAGGGGATAATTCACCCCTCCACTTT.

This clonotype was seen a handful of times. V gene TRBV6-1 combines with J gene TRBJ2-4; no clear D gene. The tail of the sequence fits TRBJ2-7 better, so the J call may be wrong. The CDR3 consists of 15 residues. Germline CDR1 is MNHNS and CDR2 is SASEGT. DNA of the CDR3: TGTGCCAACCCACCCGGAGATCCAGACCCCTACGAGCAGTACTTC. This encodes CANPPGDPDPYEQYF.

With regard to this clonotype: The junction departs from the called germline gene at one end, perhaps through a read error. V and J are TRBV30 and TRBJ1-1, with no clear D. Germline CDR1 reads GTSNPN; CDR2 reads SVGIG (reference sequence). This CDR3 is 13 amino acids long. In nucleotides, the CDR3 is TGTGCCTGGAGTAGCGGAAAGAACGCTGAAGCTTTCTTT. It translates to CAWSSGKNAEAFF.

The chain uses TRBV6-6 and TRBJ2-5, with 11 positions matching TRBD2. The V segment lost 2 bases and the J segment 2 bases; nucleotides outside the gene matches: 4. Germline V lookup: CDR1 MNHNY, CDR2 SVGAGI (reference sequence). This CDR3 has 16 residues. The CDR3 reads CASSYRASGGQETQYF. The DNA for the CDR3 is TGTGCCAGCAGTTACAGGGCTAGCGGGGGGCAAGAGACCCAGTACTTC.

This clonotype was observed a handful of times. The chain uses TRBV10-1 and TRBJ2-3; 7 bases fit TRBD2. This CDR3 has 14 residues. The ends lost 4 bases at V and 6 bases at J; junction bases unmatched: 7. Germline CDR1 and CDR2: WNHNN and SYGVQD (reference sequence). In DNA form, the CDR3 reads TGCGCCAGCAGTGCTCGGACTAGTTGGGATACGCAGTATTTT. Translated: CASSARTSWDTQYF.

The rearrangement links TRBV10-3 to TRBJ2-1, with 7 bases fitting TRBD2. Germline V gene sequence: CDR1 ENHRY, CDR2 SYGVKD. J was trimmed by 0 bases and V by 2 bases; bases with no gene match: 4. This CDR3 has 16 residues. In DNA, the CDR3 is TGTGCCATCAGTGAGACGCGGGGGAGCTCCTACAATGAGCAGTTCTTC. It translates to CAISETRGSSYNEQFF.

This clonotype came up once. The chain uses TRBV10-2 and TRBJ2-2; D not certain. Germline CDR1 is WSHSY and CDR2 is SAAADI. V was shortened by 6 bases and J by 6 bases, with 23 bases between the two germline ends. The length of the CDR3 is 17 residues. DNA of the CDR3: TGCGCCAGCAGCCCGATCCGTGGTGGTTTGAGCGCCGGGGAGCTGTTTTTT. It codes for CASSPIRGGLSAGELFF.

The J gene is TRBJ1-2, the V gene TRBV3-1; D ambiguous. The V and J ends lost 2 bases and 8 bases respectively, with 15 bases between them. Germline V lookup: CDR1 LGHDT, CDR2 YNNKEL (reference sequence). CDR3 length: 14 residues. The DNA of the CDR3 is TGTGCCAGCAGCCAAAGAGAGCGTTCCGGCGGCTACACCTTC. It codes for CASSQRERSGGYTF.

This clonotype was detected only a few times. DNA of the CDR3: TGTGCCATCAGTGGTACCGGGACAGGTGACTCTGGGGCCAACGTCCTGACTTTC. Translated, it gives CAISGTGTGDSGANVLTF. V usage is TRBV10-3 and J usage is TRBJ2-6; 8 nucleotides match TRBD1. The CDR3 loop spans 18 amino acids. Trimming removed 4 bases from V and 0 bases from J; junction bases left unmatched: 8. Looked up from germline, CDR1 is ENHRY and CDR2 is SYGVKD.

The rearrangement joins TRBV7-9 to TRBJ2-4; the D is unclear. The closer fit of TRBJ2-7 to the DNA end suggests the J call may be wrong. The CDR3 is 14 amino acids. Germline V CDR1 and CDR2: SEHNR, FQNEAQ (reference sequence). CDR3 sequence: CASRSDRPGDEQYF. The CDR3, as DNA: TGTGCCAGCAGATCCGACCGCCCTGGGGACGAGCAGTACTTC.

The rearrangement joins TRBV20-1 to TRBJ2-5; 11 nucleotides line up with TRBD2. The V gene's germline CDR1 is DFQATT and CDR2 SNEGSKA (reference sequence). CDR3 size: 14 residues. V dropped 2 bases and J dropped 4; count of bases not matched to a gene: 3. CDR3 sequence reads: CSARSGLAGETQYF. CDR3 nucleotide sequence: TGCAGTGCTAGATCCGGACTAGCGGGAGAGACCCAGTACTTC.

Comments on this clonotype: The CDR3 does not close with the conserved phenylalanine or tryptophan, likely indicating a read error. The DNA is left out, because the CDR3 cannot be placed on it with certainty; the CDR3 is given as TCRdb lists it. The chain combines TRBV5-6 with TRBJ1-4; the table's D call of TRBD1 was not tested on the DNA. Counting both end residues, the CDR3 totals 13 amino acids. Germline assignment: CDR1 SGHDT and CDR2 YYEEEE. CDR3 residues: CASSPGQGEKLLL.

This clonotype was observed a handful of times. V is TRBV4-1 and J is TRBJ2-1, with D perhaps TRBD1 or TRBD2 (6 bases each). The CDR3 contains 17 residues. Germline CDR1 MGHRA, CDR2 YSYEKL. Trimming cost V 3 bases and J 8 bases, with 23 bases left between them. The CDR3 reads CASSHAPWGARSDEQFF. DNA of the CDR3: TGCGCCAGCAGCCATGCCCCGTGGGGGGCCAGGTCTGATGAGCAGTTCTTC.

This clonotype has only a few counts. The chain has TRBV2 and TRBJ1-5, with a weak D call TRBD1 (6 bases). Deletions cut 6 bases from V and 5 bases from J, with 17 bases between. CDR1 and CDR2 from the germline V gene are SNHLY and FYNNEI. The CDR3 sequence is 15 residues long. DNA for the CDR3: TGTGCCAGCAGAAACGCGGGACAATTTGATCAGCCCCAGCATTTT. This sequence encodes CASRNAGQFDQPQHF.

The CDR3 sequence is CASRRTGKKEETQYF. The CDR3 coding sequence is TGTGCCAGCAGACGGACAGGGAAGAAAGAAGAGACCCAGTACTTC. This chain links TRBV28 with TRBJ2-4; TRBD1 matches at 8 bases. Near its end, the DNA agrees better with TRBJ2-5, so the J call may be wrong. The CDR3 consists of 15 residues. Germline V gene data show CDR1 as MDHEN and CDR2 as SYDVKM.

Ten or more counts support this clonotype. This chain joins TRBV4-1 and TRBJ2-3; the D is unclear. V lost 0 bases, J lost 6 bases, and 10 bases lay in between. This CDR3 comprises 14 residues. CDR1 is MGHRA and CDR2 is YSYEKL in the germline V gene. CDR3 amino acids: CASSQDQFLDTQYF. The CDR3 DNA reads as TGCGCCAGCAGCCAAGATCAATTTTTGGATACGCAGTATTTT.

The chain couples TRBV18 to TRBJ2-1; TRBD2 matches 11 bases. V trimming: 8 bases; J trimming: 1 base; junction bases outside the gene matches: 16. Germline values: CDR1 KGHSH, CDR2 LQKENI. The CDR3 runs 19 residues. The CDR3 coding sequence is TGTGCCAGCCCGAAGACCGAGACTAGCGGGATCCTTTCCTACAATGAGCAGTTCTTC. Amino acids: CASPKTETSGILSYNEQFF.

This clonotype was found a few times. The chain recombines TRBV7-2 with TRBJ2-3, with 11 bases that match TRBD2. V lost 6 bases and J lost 5; bases outside the gene matches: 7. The V gene's germline CDR1 is SGHTA and CDR2 FQGNSA. CDR3 length equals 15 residues. The CDR3 here is CASSRLAGNIDTQYF. CDR3 in DNA: TGTGCCAGCAGTCGACTAGCGGGAAATATAGATACGCAGTATTTT.

The chain employs TRBV29-1 and TRBJ1-4, with D possibly being TRBD1 (6 bases). The CDR3 contains 13 residues. Germline CDR1 reads SQVTM; CDR2 reads ANQGSEA. The ends were cut back, 7 bases at V and 8 bases at J, with 17 bases in the middle. The CDR3 sequence is CSANRATGEKLFF. The CDR3 nucleotides are TGCAGCGCGAACAGGGCGACAGGCGAAAAACTGTTTTTT. Supplemented by reference TRBV29-1 and TRBJ1-4, the full variable domain reads SAVISQKPSRDICQRGTSLTIQCQVDSQVTMMFWYRQQPGQSLTLIATANQGSEATYESGFVIDKFPISRPNLTFSTLTVSNMSPEDSSIYLCSANRATGEKLFFGSGTQLSVL.